Listed below are T cell receptor beta chains from one sample, sequenced in a study of early T cells in non-severe SARS-CoV-2 infection. TCRdb re-derived calls from the 5' RACE reads in MiXCR, one entry per CDR3 protein. The sample shows about 71,000 distinct CDR3 sequences, under 15% of them seen only once. Here the sequenced sample was whole blood, taken at baseline. The receptor set was obtained from an adult who was a healthcare worker with PCR-confirmed SARS-CoV-2 infection or an uninfected control (not recorded which). The CDR3 runs from the conserved cysteine through the conserved F or W. Fields, in order: clone size, J gene, D gene, V gene, CDR3 protein, CDR3 DNA. The D gene is left open where the match is weak. Clone size is stated in some rows and not others, as once, few, many or a class when expanded.

>few|TRBJ1-1|-|TRBV7-9
CASSLVRPGAEAFF
TGTGCCAGCAGCTTAGTGAGGCCGGGGGCTGAAGCTTTCTTT
>many|TRBJ1-2|-|TRBV6-6
CASSSLKTADPYGYTF
TGTGCCAGCAGTTCCCTGAAAACAGCTGACCCGTATGGCTACACCTTC
>-|TRBJ1-1|TRBD1|TRBV20-1
CSAADRGLLEAFF
TGCAGTGCTGCAGACAGGGGGCTTCTTGAAGCTTTCTTT
>few|TRBJ2-3|TRBD2|TRBV19
CASSRRGSGTTHTDTQYF
TGTGCCAGTAGTAGAAGGGGATCCGGGACTACTCACACAGATACGCAGTATTTT
>-|TRBJ1-1|-|TRBV29-1
CSVRGQTNTEAFF
TGCAGCGTGAGGGGACAAACGAACACTGAAGCTTTCTTT
>many|TRBJ1-5|TRBD1|TRBV10-3
CATNPTGDDSQPQHF
TGTGCCACCAACCCTACAGGGGATGATAGTCAGCCCCAGCATTTT
>-|TRBJ1-6|-|TRBV28
CASSHPRDLYNSPLHF
TGTGCCAGCAGCCACCCCAGGGACCTCTATAATTCACCCCTCCACTTT
>few|TRBJ1-1|-|TRBV7-9
CASRPYGAAEAFF
TGTGCCAGCAGACCTTATGGGGCGGCTGAAGCTTTCTTT
>-|TRBJ1-2|TRBD1|TRBV12-3/TRBV12-4
CASSSTGQGRGYTF
TGTGCCAGCTCCTCCACAGGACAGGGCCGGGGCTACACCTTC
>-|TRBJ2-1|-|TRBV27
CASSLTWTESYNEQFF
TGTGCCAGCAGTCTCACCTGGACAGAAAGCTACAATGAGCAGTTCTTC
>many|TRBJ2-7|-|TRBV19
CASSGQGRREQYF
TGTGCCAGTAGTGGTCAGGGTAGGCGAGAGCAGTACTTC
>few|TRBJ2-7|TRBD2|TRBV7-9
CASSYSGSSYEQYF
TGTGCCAGCAGCTATAGCGGGAGCTCCTACGAGCAGTACTTC
>many|TRBJ1-2|-|TRBV2
CASSAWASNYGYTF
TGTGCCAGCAGTGCCTGGGCCTCTAACTATGGCTACACCTTC
>-|TRBJ1-1|-|TRBV10-1
CASSEGGYGTEAFF
TGCGCCAGCAGTGAGGGAGGGTACGGCACTGAAGCTTTCTTT
>few|TRBJ1-1|-|TRBV6-5
CASKTLNTEAFF
TGTGCCAGCAAAACCCTGAACACTGAAGCTTTCTTT
>few|TRBJ2-7|-|TRBV10-3
CAISVAATYEQYF
TGTGCCATCAGTGTGGCGGCAACCTACGAGCAGTACTTC
>many|TRBJ1-2|-|TRBV15
CATSRDTANYGYTF
TGTGCCACCAGCAGAGATACAGCTAACTATGGCTACACCTTC
>-|TRBJ2-7|-|TRBV6-2/TRBV6-3
CASLGLTGEQYF
TGTGCCAGCCTTGGGTTAACGGGGGAGCAGTACTTC
>many|TRBJ2-3|-|TRBV29-1
CSVEDLGDTQYF
TGCAGCGTTGAAGATCTTGGAGATACGCAGTATTTT
>many|TRBJ2-1|-|TRBV7-3
CASSSTPFLNEQFF
TGTGCCAGCAGCTCTACACCTTTCCTCAATGAGCAGTTCTTC
>few|TRBJ1-2|TRBD1|TRBV11-2
CASSTKQGSGYTF
TGTGCCAGCAGTACAAAACAGGGGTCTGGCTACACCTTC
>-|TRBJ1-3|-|TRBV6-5
CASSQNVGNTIYF
TGTGCCAGCAGTCAGAATGTGGGAAACACCATATATTTT
>-|TRBJ2-7|-|TRBV7-9
CASSLSQSSYEQYF
TGTGCCAGCAGCTTAAGCCAGAGCTCCTACGAGCAGTACTTC
>-|TRBJ1-6|-|TRBV11-2
CASTTGTYNSPLHF
TGTGCCAGCACCACCGGGACATACAATTCACCCCTCCACTTT
>many|TRBJ2-6|TRBD1|TRBV19
CASSRKGQGVQGLTF
TGTGCCAGTAGTAGGAAGGGACAGGGGGTCCAGGGCCTGACTTTC
>-|TRBJ2-5|-|TRBV6-6
CASSYTPSDRRYF
TGTGCCAGCAGTTACACCCCTTCCGACAGGAGATACTTC